This T cell receptor beta chain appears in the sequencing data of a study of blood T cell repertoires in COVID-19 (TCRdb year 2020). In terms of the full investigation: Collaborator samples came from the United States, Italy and Spain and covered acute and convalescent phases of COVID-19. The prospective study material was composed of cDNA or gDNA derived from T cells, B-cell-depleted T cells, or PBMCs. Where HLA class I and class II types were available, the types were taken from metadata supplied by the sample provider, not from assay-based typing. The samples were drawn from the first 160 participants of the ongoing ImmuneRACE study and from 1,254 subjects provided by 6 global collaborators. The dataset comprised deeply sampled blood TCRbeta repertoires from subjects exposed to, actively infected with, or recovered from COVID-19. The repertoires were released in a freely available public database intended as a resource for research on the immune response to SARS-CoV-2. A de-identified subject ID, COVID-19 status, age in years and sex were almost always included in the sample metadata. Broader findings and caveats from the paper: The quantity of clinical and demographic metadata differed by source and by participant and was supplied without curation.

Another Seattle source contributed samples from volunteer blood donors who had recovered from COVID-19. The collaborating institutions used their own protocols to collect whole blood in K2EDTA tubes. For TCRbeta analysis, collaborators shipped samples as frozen whole blood, isolated PBMCs, or DNA extracted from either of those sample types. Taken from cysteine to phenylalanine, the CDR3 has 13 residues. Only the CDR3 portion is preserved as DNA: 39 bases, with reading frame beginning at the first base. CDR1 and CDR2 were assigned from the germline V gene as SGHTA and FQGNSA. V is clipped by 5 bases and J by 1 base, and the sequence between their germline boundaries is 8 bases long. The immunoSEQ Assay, a bias-controlled multiplex PCR, was used to amplify TCRbeta CDR3 regions from genomic DNA. The paper's processing steps were these. The number of nucleated cells in each sample was estimated from the amplification of reference gene primers within the assay. To quantify the absolute abundance of each unique TCRbeta CDR3 rearrangement, sequence reads were collapsed and filtered. Productive Simpson clonality was computed per sample as the square root of Simpson's diversity index over productive rearrangements. TCRdb took this table from immuneACCESS and kept in-frame rearrangements with V and J called. Such tables lack part of the clones; where checked against another copy, unresolved V genes explain under half of the gap, and the rest is unexplained. That table furnishes V, J and clone size, whereas the DNA furnished D and trimming. The sample yields about 160,000 clones; 84% were counted once. In total, the top ten clones hold around 7.6% of the sample.

Concerning this clone itself: There is no known antigen for this receptor. Base qualities were left out, and no much larger clone turns up one base away.

In this chain, TRBV7-2 is recombined with TRBJ2-5; the D gene is possibly TRBD2, with 6 bases matching. The TCR originated in a man in his forties who had recovered from COVID-19. The specimen sequenced was peripheral blood. The DNA sequence reads TGTGCCAGCAGCCGCGGGGTCCAAGAGACCCAGTACTTC. This gives the protein CASSRGVQETQYF.